These 25 T cell receptor beta chains share one sample of origin, sequenced in a study of CD8 T cells in ankylosing spondylitis. General study results and limits: A motif in TCR beta, a set of fewer than ten highly homologous variants, appeared characteristic of ankylosing spondylitis blood.

TCRdb independently ran MiXCR on the 5' RACE reads; one entry per CDR3 protein. Seen here are approximately 540,000 distinct CDR3 sequences, roughly 12% observed once, and the top ten hold about 6.5%. Their antigen targets remain unknown. Material: blood, either unsorted or a sorted T cell fraction (not recorded which). All receptors come from a male donor with ankylosing spondylitis.

This clonotype was picked up a small number of times. The chain couples TRBV13 to TRBJ2-1, with 14 bases identical to TRBD2. There are 15 residues in the CDR3. J gave up 10 bases and V 5 bases, and 7 bases lay outside the gene matches. Germline lookup yields CDR1 PRHDT and CDR2 FYEKMQ (reference sequence). The CDR3: CASSPGTSGSQEQFF. The CDR3 nucleotides are TGTGCCAGCAGCCCCGGGACTAGCGGGAGTCAGGAGCAGTTCTTC.

The chain is built from TRBV29-1 and TRBJ2-1; D is undetermined. The CDR3 is 16 amino acids. Looked up from germline, CDR1 is SQVTM and CDR2 is ANQGSEA. V dropped 3 bases and J dropped 7 bases, with 22 bases sitting between them. DNA of the CDR3: TGCAGCGTTGAGGACCTGGCAGGCAGTATAGTAAATGAGCAGTTCTTC. This codes for CSVEDLAGSIVNEQFF.

The chain couples TRBV20-1 to TRBJ1-5; 9 nucleotides line up with TRBD1. After removal of 2 bases from V and 9 bases from J, the junction contained 8 bases not matched to a gene. In germline, CDR1 is DFQATT, CDR2 SNEGSKA (reference sequence). This CDR3 has 14 residues. CDR3 in DNA: TGCAGTGCTAGACAGGGACAGGGAGGTTTGCCCCAGCATTTT. Its translation is CSARQGQGGLPQHF.

The chain links TRBV9 to TRBJ2-7; D tentatively fits TRBD1 or TRBD2 (5 bases each). Germline CDR1 SGDLS, CDR2 YYNGEE. The CDR3 contains 16 residues. Trimming removed 3 bases from V and 2 bases from J, with 18 bases in between. The CDR3 DNA sequence: TGTGCCAGCAGCGACGGGGACCCCGAACTCGCCTACGAGCAGTACTTC. It is translated as CASSDGDPELAYEQYF.

V gene TRBV10-3 combines with J gene TRBJ2-7; TRBD2 agrees at 14 bases. Unmatched junction bases numbered 11, after V lost 6 bases and J lost 4 bases. Germline CDR1 and CDR2: ENHRY and SYGVKD. The CDR3 totals 17 residues. The CDR3 coding sequence is TGTGCCATCAGCCGAGGTCCGGGACTAGCGGGAGTTTACGAGCAGTACGTC. Encoded protein: CAISRGPGLAGVYEQYV.

The V gene is TRBV5-1, the J gene TRBJ2-1, with TRBD2 identical over 14 bases. This CDR3 has 13 residues. Germline-derived CDR1 and CDR2 are SGHRS and YFSETQ. Trimming took 7 bases from V and 9 from J; bases not matched to a gene: 3. CDR3 bases: TGCGCCAGCGGGACTAGCGGGAGCGGTGAGCAGTTCTTC. It translates to CASGTSGSGEQFF.

The chain is built from TRBV7-2 and TRBJ2-5; a weak D match, TRBD2 (6 bases). The CDR3 contains 14 residues. V lost 6 bases and J lost 5, with 16 bases in between. The germline gives CDR1 SGHTA, CDR2 FQGNSA. The CDR3 loop is CASSRSPAGETQYF. The DNA of the CDR3 is TGTGCCAGCAGTCGGAGTCCCGCGGGGGAGACCCAGTACTTC.

The rearrangement uses TRBV3-1 and TRBJ1-1; D ambiguous. The CDR3 runs 14 residues. Germline CDR1 reads LGHDT; CDR2 reads YNNKEL (reference sequence). V was cut by 4 bases and J by 0 bases, with 9 bases left in between. CDR3 sequence (DNA): TGTGCCAGCAGCCGAACTTACATGAACACTGAAGCTTTCTTT. Protein: CASSRTYMNTEAFF.

This clonotype was observed many times. The gene calls are TRBV24-1 and TRBJ2-1; TRBD2 matches 10 bases. Trimming took 2 bases from V and 13 from J; bases not matched to a gene: 4. The CDR3 consists of 13 residues. The germline gives CDR1 KGHDR, CDR2 SFDVKD. The CDR3 loop reads CATSDWSGRVQFF. In DNA, the CDR3 is TGTGCCACCAGTGATTGGAGCGGGAGGGTACAGTTCTTC.

The chain is built from TRBV7-9 and TRBJ2-7; TRBD2 is a possible D gene (6 bases). CDR1 is SEHNR and CDR2 is FQNEAQ in the germline V gene (reference sequence). V was cut by 5 bases and J by 7 bases, with 12 bases left in between. The CDR3 covers 12 residues. Here the CDR3 DNA reads TGTGCCAGCAGCCGCTGGGACTTTGAGCAGTACTTC. Its protein product is CASSRWDFEQYF.

The gene calls are TRBV12-3 or TRBV12-4 and TRBJ2-7; D ambiguous. V was clipped by 5 bases and J by 6 bases, with 11 bases between them. The CDR3 spans 12 residues. As DNA, the CDR3 is TGTGCCAGCAGTCGCGGTGGACGCGAGCAGTACGTC. Protein: CASSRGGREQYV.

There are many counts of this clonotype. The V call is TRBV7-8, the J call TRBJ2-1; 12 bases fit TRBD2. Trimming at V came to 4 bases and at J to 0 bases, leaving 1 base not matched to a gene. Per germline, CDR1 SGHVS and CDR2 FQNEAQ. CDR3 size: 16 residues. DNA of the CDR3: TGTGCCAGCAGCTCGACTAGCGGGAGCTCCTACAATGAGCAGTTCTTC. Its translation: CASSSTSGSSYNEQFF.

The rearrangement uses TRBV21-1 and TRBJ2-5; TRBD2, the table's D call, lacks a check against the DNA. TRBV21-1 is recorded as a pseudogene. This CDR3 comprises 12 residues. The CDR3 sequence: CASSREMETQYF. CDR3 coding DNA: TGTGCCAGCAGCAGGGAGATGGAGACCCAGTACTTC.

The V call is TRBV6-2 or TRBV6-3, the J call TRBJ1-5, with 8 bases fitting TRBD1. The CDR3 is made up of 14 amino acids. After removal of 10 bases from V and 7 bases from J, the junction contained 12 bases not matched to a gene. CDR1 and CDR2 (germline): MNHEY, SVGEGT. The CDR3 region is CATAAGGGRQPQHF. CDR3 bases: TGTGCCACCGCGGCAGGGGGCGGGAGACAGCCCCAGCATTTT.

Only a few counts were recorded for this clonotype. The chain uses TRBV20-1 and TRBJ2-7; 9 nucleotides agree with TRBD2. The CDR3 has 19 amino acids. V shed 2 bases, J shed 0 bases, and the junction held 17 bases outside the gene matches. Germline V lookup: CDR1 DFQATT, CDR2 SNEGSKA (reference sequence). CDR3 in amino acids: CSARPAGGRAFQGSYEQYF. CDR3 sequence (DNA): TGCAGTGCTAGACCTGCTGGCGGGAGGGCCTTCCAGGGCTCCTACGAGCAGTACTTC.

The genes are TRBV11-1 and TRBJ1-5, with a weak D call TRBD1 (5 bases). Germline V gene data show CDR1 as SGHAT and CDR2 as FQDESV (reference sequence). This CDR3 has 18 amino acids. With 1 base removed from V and 1 base from J, the gap between germline ends came to 17 bases. The CDR3 region is CASSLVGQGGLSNQPQHF. CDR3 bases: TGTGCCAGCAGCTTAGTAGGTCAGGGTGGGTTGAGCAATCAGCCCCAGCATTTT. The full variable domain, completed using reference TRBV11-1 and TRBJ1-5, is EAEVAQSPRYKITEKSQAVAFWCDPISGHATLYWYRQILGQGPELLVQFQDESVVDDSQLPKDRFSAERLKGVDSTLKIQPAELGDSAMYLCASSLVGQGGLSNQPQHFGDGTRLSIL.

The chain has TRBV15 and TRBJ2-1; perhaps TRBD2 as D (6 bases). CDR1 and CDR2 from the germline V gene are LNHNV and YYDKDF (reference sequence). The length of the CDR3 is 16 residues. V was trimmed by 7 bases and J by 12 bases, leaving 28 bases between them. The CDR3: CATTHISLRDSAGQFF. For the CDR3, the DNA is TGTGCCACCACCCATATAAGTCTCCGGGACTCAGCAGGGCAGTTCTTC.

The V and J genes are TRBV10-2 and TRBJ2-2, with D possibly TRBD1 on 6 matching bases. This CDR3 comprises 13 residues. V lost 8 bases and J 7 bases, leaving 14 bases between the germline ends. Germline CDR1 is WSHSY and CDR2 is SAAADI. CDR3 coding DNA: TGCGCCAGCGGTACAGGGATGGGCGGGGAGCTGTTTTTT. This encodes CASGTGMGGELFF.

In its sample, this clonotype was seen a few times. The CDR3 here is CASSQPSRPGKLFF. CDR3 in DNA: TGTGCCAGCAGCCAGCCCTCACGCCCGGGAAAACTGTTTTTT. The chain recombines TRBV3-1 with TRBJ1-4; D is unclear. The V end lost 3 bases, the J end lost 10 bases, and 15 bases lay between the germline ends. The CDR3 is made up of 14 amino acids. CDR1 LGHDT and CDR2 YNNKEL come from the germline V gene (reference sequence). Filled out from reference TRBV3-1 and TRBJ1-4, the complete variable domain reads DTAVSQTPKYLVTQMGNDKSIKCEQNLGHDTMYWYKQDSKKFLKIMFSYNNKELIINETVPNRFSPKSPDKAHLNLHINSLELGDSAVYFCASSQPSRPGKLFFGSGTQLSVL.

The chain has TRBV6-5 and TRBJ1-2, with no clear D. The CDR3 sequence is 17 residues long. Germline CDR1 reads MNHEY; CDR2 reads SVGAGI. Trimming took off 4 bases at V and 0 bases at J, with 18 bases between the two ends. CDR3 residues: CASSLHSAVAANYGYTF. CDR3 nucleotide sequence: TGTGCCAGCAGTTTACACAGCGCGGTCGCGGCTAACTATGGCTACACCTTC.

This clonotype was counted a few times. This chain links TRBV24-1 with TRBJ2-5; no clear D. V was shortened by 6 bases and J by 5 bases, with 24 bases between the two germline ends. CDR3 length equals 17 residues. CDR1 and CDR2 (germline): KGHDR, SFDVKD. As DNA, the CDR3 is TGTGCCACCAGTCCTGGGCAGCCGAACCGGTCCAAGGAGACCCAGTACTTC. It specifies CATSPGQPNRSKETQYF.

In its sample, this clonotype was seen many times. The chain has TRBV6-1 and TRBJ2-1; tentatively, D is TRBD2 (6 bases). V gave up 11 bases and J gave up 0 bases, with 17 bases separating them. In germline, CDR1 is MNHNS, CDR2 SASEGT. This CDR3 is built from 15 residues. The CDR3 coding sequence is TGTGCCGGCCCAGCTAGCGAGCGCTCCTACAATGAGCAGTTCTTC. As protein: CAGPASERSYNEQFF.

V gene TRBV19 combines with J gene TRBJ2-4; D not certain. The CDR3 spans 14 residues. The V gene's germline CDR1 is LNHDA and CDR2 SQIVND (reference sequence). V lost 3 bases and J lost 0, with 6 bases in between. The CDR3 sequence is CASSISGAKNIQYF. The CDR3 DNA follows: TGTGCCAGTAGTATTTCCGGAGCCAAAAACATTCAGTACTTC.

This clonotype showed up just a few times. The chain carries TRBV20-1 and TRBJ2-1; tentatively, D is TRBD1 (6 bases). This CDR3 comprises 15 residues. The V gene's germline CDR1 is DFQATT and CDR2 SNEGSKA (reference sequence). The V gene lost 0 bases and the J gene lost 8 bases, with 17 bases spanning the gap. The CDR3 region is CSARDPGVASDEQFF. CDR3 in DNA: TGCAGTGCTAGAGATCCAGGGGTGGCGTCGGATGAGCAGTTCTTC.

The rearrangement links TRBV29-1 to TRBJ2-4; a possible D gene is TRBD1 (6 bases). Germline lookup yields CDR1 SQVTM and CDR2 ANQGSEA. Trimming pared 4 bases from V and 5 bases from J, leaving 15 bases between. The CDR3 is 14 residues long. CDR3: CSVVIARGQNIQYF. The CDR3 DNA is TGCAGCGTTGTTATCGCCAGGGGACAAAACATTCAGTACTTC.